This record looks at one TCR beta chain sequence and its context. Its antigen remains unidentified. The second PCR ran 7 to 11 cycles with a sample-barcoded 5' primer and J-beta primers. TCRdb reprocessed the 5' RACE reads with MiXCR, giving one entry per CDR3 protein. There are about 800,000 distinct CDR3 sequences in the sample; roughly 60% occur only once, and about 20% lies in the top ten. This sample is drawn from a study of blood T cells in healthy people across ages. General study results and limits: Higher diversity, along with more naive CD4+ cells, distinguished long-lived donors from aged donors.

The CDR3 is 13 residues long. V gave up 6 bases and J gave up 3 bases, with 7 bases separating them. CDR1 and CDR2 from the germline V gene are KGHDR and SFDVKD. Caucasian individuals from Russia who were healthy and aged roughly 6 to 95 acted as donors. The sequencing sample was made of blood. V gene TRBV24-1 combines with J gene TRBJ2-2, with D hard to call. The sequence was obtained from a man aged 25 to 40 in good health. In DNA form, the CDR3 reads TGTGCCACCAGTCCGCGGCACACCGGGGAGCTGTTTTTT. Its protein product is CATSPRHTGELFF.